Each of the 3 T cell receptor beta chains below was sequenced from the same sample in a study of T cell responses to AZD1222 COVID-19 vaccine. Profiling relied on immunoSEQ multiplex PCR, and the TCRdb table lists in-frame clones only, not all of them. The sample lists around 140,000 clones, around 84% seen once, with approximately 20% in the top ten. The sequencing used peripheral blood, collected on day 0 of AZD1222 vaccination. All receptors come from an adult in good health.

The rearrangement uses TRBV7-9 and TRBJ2-3; D remains ambiguous. Trimming pared 4 bases from V and 2 bases from J, leaving 7 bases between. The CDR3 is 13 residues long. Germline-derived CDR1 and CDR2 are SEHNR and FQNEAQ (reference sequence). The CDR3 DNA sequence: TGTGCCAGCAGCTCCACTCCCACAGATACGCAGTATTTT. It specifies CASSSTPTDTQYF.

The rearrangement links TRBV27 to TRBJ2-2, with D possibly matching TRBD1 (5 bases). The CDR3 is made up of 14 amino acids. The ends were cut back, 6 bases at V and 2 bases at J, with 10 bases in the middle. CDR1 and CDR2 from the germline V gene are MNHEY and SMNVEV (reference sequence). The DNA of the CDR3 is TGTGCCAGCAGGCCACAGGTTAACACCGGGGAGCTGTTTTTT. Its translation is CASRPQVNTGELFF.

The chain is built from TRBV2 and TRBJ1-2, with a possible D match to TRBD1 (5 bases). CDR3 size: 12 residues. Germline loops: CDR1 SNHLY, CDR2 FYNNEI. Trimming took 7 bases from V and 4 from J, leaving 10 bases between them. The CDR3 is CASNEGRYGYTF. In DNA, the CDR3 is TGTGCCAGCAACGAGGGGCGCTATGGCTACACCTTC.